This TCR beta chain was obtained from a study of T cells after yellow fever vaccination. The wider study: Fractions with few cells were prepared using SMART-Seq v4 Ultra Low Input. The study, taken as a whole, reports: Shared CD4/CD8 clonotypes were a small share, likely from convergent recombination.

This clonotype was counted a few times. The antigen remains unidentified. MiXCR was run by TCRdb on the 5' RACE reads, yielding one entry per CDR3 protein. The repertoire holds about 630,000 distinct CDR3 sequences, with 10% to 15% as singletons. The sample consisted of PBMCs, taken on the day of the yellow fever booster vaccination. The TCR originated in a man between 25 and 39 years old who received the YFV17D yellow fever vaccine.

In DNA, the CDR3 is TGCGCCAGCAGCTTGGAAGGGGCCACAGATACGCAGTATTTT. Encoded protein: CASSLEGATDTQYF. This chain connects TRBV5-1 to TRBJ2-3; tentatively, D is TRBD1 (5 bases). The germline gives CDR1 SGHRS, CDR2 YFSETQ. The CDR3 contains 14 residues. V was trimmed by 0 bases and J by 2 bases, leaving 7 bases between them.